The 11 T cell receptor beta chains reported below all come from one sample, sequenced in a study of human T cells and chemical hapten exposure. The time point denotes: patch test 3, about 24 weeks after DPC sensitization. Treatment specified: therapeutic diphenylcyclopropenone sensitization with weekly scalp DPC. TCRdb ran MiXCR on the RACE reads and lists one entry per CDR3 protein. Of fewer than 100,000 distinct CDR3 sequences listed, 9.5% to 13% are singletons. The specimen was whole blood, collected in connection with sensitization to the hapten diphenylcyclopropenone (DPC). These receptors were obtained from a woman younger than 45 with alopecia areata. Some clones in this sample may be carry-over from other donors' samples.

The table lists this clonotype with many counts. This chain joins TRBV5-6 and TRBJ2-5; TRBD2 aligns across 11 bases. CDR1 SGHDT and CDR2 YYEEEE come from the germline V gene. CDR3 size: 16 residues. With 1 base clipped from V and 2 bases from J, the junction kept 4 bases outside the gene matches. CDR3 DNA sequence: TGTGCCAGCAGCTTGAGGGCTAGCGGGGGGCAAGAGACCCAGTACTTC. It yields the protein CASSLRASGGQETQYF.

The chain joins TRBV11-2 to TRBJ1-1, with 10 bases matching TRBD1. V gave up 5 bases and J gave up 8 bases; unmatched junction bases: 2. CDR3 length: 12 residues. Germline V gene lookup returns CDR1 SGHAT and CDR2 FQNNGV. CDR3 coding DNA: TGTGCCAGCAGCCGGGACAGGGGAGAAGCTTTCTTT. Translating gives CASSRDRGEAFF. Variable domain in full (rest from reference TRBV11-2 and TRBJ1-1): EAGVAQSPRYKIIEKRQSVAFWCNPISGHATLYWYQQILGQGPKLLIQFQNNGVVDDSQLPKDRFSAERLKGVDSTLKIQPAKLEDSAVYLCASSRDRGEAFFGQGTRLTVV.

This clonotype appeared a few times. The V call is TRBV7-6, the J call TRBJ2-3; D is ambiguous. CDR1 and CDR2 from the germline V gene are SGHVS and FNYEAQ. This CDR3 contains 14 residues. Deletions cut 2 bases from V and 3 bases from J, with 9 bases between. The CDR3: CASSLRAETDTQYF. The DNA for the CDR3 is TGTGCCAGCAGCTTACGAGCTGAGACAGATACGCAGTATTTT.

This rearrangement joins TRBV7-9 to TRBJ1-2; D is unresolved. V lost 5 bases and J lost 0, with 10 bases in between. Germline loops: CDR1 SEHNR, CDR2 FQNEAQ (reference sequence). This CDR3 has 14 residues. CDR3 sequence (DNA): TGTGCCAGCAGCCCTAAGCGAGCTAACTATGGCTACACCTTC. It is translated as CASSPKRANYGYTF.

This clonotype was seen many times. CDR3 nucleotide sequence: TGCAGCGTTACAGCGGGGGTTAGCACAGATACGCAGTATTTT. This encodes CSVTAGVSTDTQYF. The chain carries TRBV29-1 and TRBJ2-3; TRBD2 aligns across 8 bases. Per germline, CDR1 SQVTM and CDR2 ANQGSEA. V trimming: 5 bases; J trimming: 0 bases; junction bases outside the gene matches: 4. The CDR3 loop spans 14 amino acids.

The rearrangement joins TRBV6-4 to TRBJ2-3; 8 bases line up with TRBD1. Germline V CDR1 and CDR2: MRHNA, SNTAGT. Unmatched junction bases numbered 6, after V lost 2 bases and J lost 2 bases. The CDR3 has 16 amino acids. The CDR3 spells CASSDEAGGTTDTQYF. The CDR3 coding sequence is TGTGCCAGCAGTGACGAGGCAGGGGGCACCACAGATACGCAGTATTTT.

This clonotype has only a few counts. The rearrangement joins TRBV27 to TRBJ2-6, with D perhaps being TRBD1 or TRBD2 (6 bases each). This CDR3 is built from 19 residues. Looked up from germline, CDR1 is MNHEY and CDR2 is SMNVEV (reference sequence). V gave up 2 bases and J gave up 2 bases, with 19 bases separating them. For the CDR3, the DNA is TGTGCCAGCAGTTTACAGGTAGCCGGAAGGGGGGCTGGGGCCAACGTCCTGACTTTC. Its translation: CASSLQVAGRGAGANVLTF.

The V and J genes are TRBV6-1 and TRBJ2-5, with 10 nucleotides matching TRBD2. The CDR3 runs to 14 residues. V shed 5 bases and J 4 bases; nucleotides not matched to a gene: 4. CDR1 and CDR2 (germline): MNHNS, SASEGT. CDR3 nucleotides: TGTGCCAGCAGTAGCGGGGGGGCCGGAGAGACCCAGTACTTC. This encodes CASSSGGAGETQYF.

The table lists this clonotype with many counts. This rearrangement joins TRBV4-3 to TRBJ1-5; D may be TRBD1 (6 bases). The CDR3 is 16 residues long. V was clipped by 0 bases and J by 6 bases, with 15 bases between them. The germline V gene encodes CDR1 LGHNA and CDR2 YSLEER. CDR3 nucleotide sequence: TGCGCCAGCAGCCAAGATCCCCCAGGGGAGGGTCAGCCCCAGCATTTT. Its protein product is CASSQDPPGEGQPQHF.

The sample holds a few counts of this clonotype. The rearrangement links TRBV6-5 to TRBJ1-6; 7 bases fit TRBD1. The CDR3 covers 16 residues. V lost 6 bases, J lost 3 bases, and 8 bases stayed unmatched. CDR1 MNHEY and CDR2 SVGAGI come from the germline V gene. DNA of the CDR3: TGTGCCAGCAGGCCGGGACAGTCTTTCTATAATTCACCCCTCCACTTT. It specifies CASRPGQSFYNSPLHF.

This rearrangement joins TRBV9 to TRBJ1-3; D gene unclear. Germline lookup yields CDR1 SGDLS and CDR2 YYNGEE. This CDR3 comprises 13 residues. V was clipped by 5 bases and J by 8 bases, with 14 bases between them. The CDR3 region is CASRASGSDTIYF. In DNA, the CDR3 is TGTGCCAGCAGAGCGTCGGGCAGCGACACCATATATTTT.